Described below is a single TCR beta chain sequence and its context. Its antigen is still unknown. TCRdb redid the calling of the 5' RACE reads with MiXCR, one entry per CDR3 protein. Seen here are about 630,000 distinct CDR3 sequences, more than 9% observed once, and the top ten hold under 15%. V lost 4 bases, J lost 6 bases, and 6 bases stayed unmatched. The CDR3 is 14 amino acids. Germline values: CDR1 SGHTA, CDR2 FQGNSA. The data are from a study of T cells after yellow fever vaccination. Overall study results and limits: Weaker, the secondary response peaked sooner, at day 5 versus 15. There was a small share of clonotypes that showed up in both the CD4 and CD8 compartments. Contamination of FACS-sorted repertoires by abundant clonotypes from the bulk population could occur.

This clonotype originated in a man aged 25 to 40 who received the YFV17D yellow fever vaccine. The V call is TRBV7-2, the J call TRBJ2-3; 8 bases map to TRBD2. Sample: PBMCs, taken on the day of the yellow fever booster vaccination. As DNA, the CDR3 is TGTGCCAGCAGCTCTTTCGGGGGGGGGGATACGCAGTATTTT. It translates to CASSSFGGGDTQYF.